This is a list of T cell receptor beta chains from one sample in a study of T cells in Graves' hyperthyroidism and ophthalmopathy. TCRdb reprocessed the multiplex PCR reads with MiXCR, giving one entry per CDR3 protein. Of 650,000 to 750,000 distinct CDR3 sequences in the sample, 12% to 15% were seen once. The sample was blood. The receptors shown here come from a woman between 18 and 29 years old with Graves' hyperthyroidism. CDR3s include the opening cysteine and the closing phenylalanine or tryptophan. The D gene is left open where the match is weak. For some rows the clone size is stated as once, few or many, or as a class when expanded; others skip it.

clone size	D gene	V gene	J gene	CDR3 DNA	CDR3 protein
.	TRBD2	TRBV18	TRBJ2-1	TGTGCCAGCTCACCCCTGGGACTAGCGGGAGAGTACTACAATGAGCAGTTCTTC	CASSPLGLAGEYYNEQFF
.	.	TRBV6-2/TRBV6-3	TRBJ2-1	TGTGCCAGCAGTTACAATCCGAGCAATGAGCAGTTCTTC	CASSYNPSNEQFF
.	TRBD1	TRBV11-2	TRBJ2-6	TGTGCCAGCAGCTCACGTCCCCGGTTGGGGACAGGTGCCTCTGGGGCCAACGTCCTGACTTTC	CASSSRPRLGTGASGANVLTF
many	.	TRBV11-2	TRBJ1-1	TGTGCCAGCCCGACCCTGGATGGCACTGAAGCTTTCTTT	CASPTLDGTEAFF
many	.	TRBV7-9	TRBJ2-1	TGTGCCAGCAGCCTACAGGGCCGGTCCTACAATGAGCAGTTCTTC	CASSLQGRSYNEQFF
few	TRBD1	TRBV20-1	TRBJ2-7	TGCAGTGCTCCCAGGACAGGACACTCCTACGAGCAGTACTTC	CSAPRTGHSYEQYF
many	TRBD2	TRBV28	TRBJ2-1	TGTGCCAGCAGTTTTATTACGTTGTTTGGCCTAGCGGACACAAGCTCCTACAATGAGCAGTTCTTC	CASSFITLFGLADTSSYNEQFF
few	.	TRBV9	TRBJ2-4	TGTGCCAGCAGCGTATCCCCTGGGGTCAAAAACATTCAGTACTTC	CASSVSPGVKNIQYF
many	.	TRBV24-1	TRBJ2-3	TGTGCCACCAGTGATTTGAGTGGGAGTAGGGCCACAGATACGCAGTATTTT	CATSDLSGSRATDTQYF
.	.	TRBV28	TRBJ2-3	TGTGCCAGCAGTTTAGTGCGGGACCTTAGCACAGATACGCAGTATTTT	CASSLVRDLSTDTQYF
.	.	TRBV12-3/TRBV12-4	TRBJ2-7	TGTGCCAGCAGTTTGGACAGCTTTACCTACGAGCAGTACTTC	CASSLDSFTYEQYF
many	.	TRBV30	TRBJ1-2	TGTGCCTGGAGTGGAGTCAGCCTAGGCTTTAACTATGGCTACACCTTC	CAWSGVSLGFNYGYTF
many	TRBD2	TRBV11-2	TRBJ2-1	TGTGCCAGCAGCCCCATACCGGGACTAGCATTGTCCAATGAGCAGTTCTTC	CASSPIPGLALSNEQFF
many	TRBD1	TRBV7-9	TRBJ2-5	TGTGCCAGCAGTTCACAGGGGGCCAGAGAGACCCAGTACTTC	CASSSQGARETQYF
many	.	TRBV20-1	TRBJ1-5	TGCAGTGCAACGGTTTCGAGGGGCAATCAGCCCCAGCATTTT	CSATVSRGNQPQHF
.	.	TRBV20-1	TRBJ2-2	TGCAGTGCTAATTCCAGGGCGAGCACCGGGGAGCTGTTTTTT	CSANSRASTGELFF
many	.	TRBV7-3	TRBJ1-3	TGTGCCAGCAGCTTGACAGCATACTCTGGAAACACCATATATTTT	CASSLTAYSGNTIYF
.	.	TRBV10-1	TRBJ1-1	TGCGCCAGAAAGGACCTCCCAGACACTGAAGCTTTCTTT	CARKDLPDTEAFF
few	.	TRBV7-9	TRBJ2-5	TGTGCCAGCAGCTTGGTGTTGGGGGGGGCAGAGACCCAGTACTTC	CASSLVLGGAETQYF
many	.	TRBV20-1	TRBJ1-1	TGCAGTGGATCGAGGAACACTGAAGCTTTCTTT	CSGSRNTEAFF
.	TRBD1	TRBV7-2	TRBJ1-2	TGTGCCAGCAGCTCCCCGGGACAGCTCTATGGCTACACCTTC	CASSSPGQLYGYTF
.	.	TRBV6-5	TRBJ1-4	TGTGCCAGCAGTTACTTCGGGGGCAAGGATGAAAAACTGTTTTTT	CASSYFGGKDEKLFF
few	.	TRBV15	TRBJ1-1	TGTGCCACCAGCAGAGATGGTGCAGACATGAACACTGAAGCTTTCTTT	CATSRDGADMNTEAFF
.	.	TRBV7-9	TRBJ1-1	TGTGCCAGCAGCCCCCCCATGAAGTTGGGCACTGAAGCTTTCTTT	CASSPPMKLGTEAFF
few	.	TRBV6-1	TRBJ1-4	TGTGCCAGCAGTCGAGACAGCGGAAATGAAAAACTGTTTTTT	CASSRDSGNEKLFF
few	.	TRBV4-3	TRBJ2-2	TGCGCCAGCAGCCAACCTAACGGGAATACCGGGGAGCTGTTTTTT	CASSQPNGNTGELFF
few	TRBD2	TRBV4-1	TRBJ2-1	TGCGCCAGCAGCCAAAGAGCCTGGACTAGCGGGAGTGATGAGCAGTTCTTC	CASSQRAWTSGSDEQFF
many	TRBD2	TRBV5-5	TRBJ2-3	TGTGCCAGCAGCTTGTTAGCGGGCCATTTGGGGGGCACAGATACGCAGTATTTT	CASSLLAGHLGGTDTQYF
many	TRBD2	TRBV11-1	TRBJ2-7	TGTGCCAGCAGCTTACTAGCGGGAGGCACCTACGAGCAGTACTTC	CASSLLAGGTYEQYF
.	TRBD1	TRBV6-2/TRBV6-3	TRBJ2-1	TGTGCCAGCAGTTACCAGGGGGCGAAGTCCTACAATGAGCAGTTCTTC	CASSYQGAKSYNEQFF
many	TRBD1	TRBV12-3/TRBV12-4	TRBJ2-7	TGTGCCAGCAGTCCACGACAGGGGGCCAACGAGCAGTACTTC	CASSPRQGANEQYF
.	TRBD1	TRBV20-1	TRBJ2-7	TGCAGTGCTAGATATAACAGGGGGCTCTCCTACGAGCAGTACTTC	CSARYNRGLSYEQYF
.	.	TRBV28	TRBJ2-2	TGTGCCAGCCGGAGTCCGGACACCGGGGAGCTGTTTTTT	CASRSPDTGELFF
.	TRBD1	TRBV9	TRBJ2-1	TGTGCCAGCAGCGTCACAACAGGGGCAAACTACAATGAGCAGCTCTTC	CASSVTTGANYNEQLF
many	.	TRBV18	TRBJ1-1	TGTGCCAGCTTACACCGGGACAAAGGTCCGACTGGTGAAGCTTTCTTT	CASLHRDKGPTGEAFF
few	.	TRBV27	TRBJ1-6	TGTGCCAGCAGTTTCGCTGGGGAGCAGGCGAGCTATAATTCACCCCTCCACTTT	CASSFAGEQASYNSPLHF
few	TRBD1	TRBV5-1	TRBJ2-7	TGCGCCAGCAGCTTGGCCGTAGGACAGGGGACCGTACTGGAGCAGTACTTC	CASSLAVGQGTVLEQYF
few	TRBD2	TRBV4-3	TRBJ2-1	TGCGCCAGCAGCCAAAGGCTAGCGGTGAACAATGAGCAGTTCTTC	CASSQRLAVNNEQFF